The 2 T cell receptor beta chains presented below share a single source sample, sequenced in a study of beta chain features in type 1 diabetes. Antigen specificity for these receptors is unknown. TCRB transcripts that were expressed got sequenced, as all of the isolated RNA had been reverse transcribed. Generated by immunoSEQ multiplex PCR, the TCRdb table keeps only in-frame clones and is missing some. Of some 280,000 clones in the sample, 14% were seen once. Findings and caveats of the study: Across all four CD4+ subsets, people with type 1 diabetes showed modestly shorter TCRB CDR3s.

Material: naive CD4+ T cells from blood. The receptors derive from a man aged 25-45 years with type 1 diabetes.

This rearrangement joins TRBV6-1 to TRBJ2-1, with TRBD1 matching over 10 bases. The V gene end was trimmed by 4 bases and the J gene end by 4 bases; junction bases not matched to a gene: 1. The CDR3 runs 14 residues. CDR1 is MNHNS, CDR2 SASEGT, per germline. The CDR3 coding sequence is TGTGCCAGCAGTGGGACAGGGGGGTACAATGAGCAGTTCTTC. Translation: CASSGTGGYNEQFF.

The sample holds a few counts of this clone. The chain is built from TRBV2 and TRBJ2-1; 8 positions agree with TRBD2. The CDR3 sequence is 14 residues long. CDR1 is SNHLY and CDR2 is FYNNEI in the germline V gene. J was trimmed by 6 bases and V by 9 bases; bases with no gene match: 10. The CDR3 bases are TGTGCCAGGACCTCTCCCGGGAGGGGCAATGAGCAGTTCTTC. Amino acid sequence: CARTSPGRGNEQFF.